The clone carrying this T cell receptor beta chain has more than one count but fewer than ten. The data stem from a study of metastatic and nonmetastatic thyroid tumors. Patients had received no treatment of any kind before thyroid surgery. TCRdb redid the clone calls on the PCR reads using MiXCR. This sample has 25,000 to 30,000 clones, with roughly 4% found just once. This CDR3 spans 14 amino acids. Germline CDR1 is DFQATT and CDR2 is SNEGSKA (reference sequence). Losses at the gene ends were 2 bases for V and 6 bases for J; bases not matched to a gene: 3. The TCR originated in a female donor with papillary thyroid cancer or a benign thyroid nodule (not recorded which). Some clones in this sample may be carry-over from other donors' samples. Sequenced sample: blood. The rearrangement links TRBV20-1 to TRBJ2-7, with 14 bases fitting TRBD2. The CDR3 region is CSARKGLAGGEQYF. The CDR3 nucleotides read TGCAGTGCTAGAAAAGGACTAGCGGGAGGCGAGCAGTACTTC.